The 14 T cell receptor beta chains given below trace back to one sample, sequenced in a study of T cells in narcolepsy. TCRdb keeps only in-frame clones here, not all; method: immunoSEQ multiplex PCR. The sample has over 30,000 clones, approximately 84% seen once; the top ten hold roughly 1.2%. Source material: CD45RA- memory CD4+ T cells from PBMCs. The receptor source for this set is a human donor with narcolepsy.

The chain has TRBV9 and TRBJ2-5; no firm D call. The CDR3 contains 13 residues. Trimming stripped 6 bases from V and 4 bases from J, with 13 bases between. CDR1 SGDLS and CDR2 YYNGEE come from the germline V gene. Written as DNA, the CDR3 is TGTGCCAGCACCCCCCATTCGGGAGAGACCCAGTACTTC. Translated, it gives CASTPHSGETQYF. Filled out from reference TRBV9 and TRBJ2-5, the complete variable domain reads DSGVTQTPKHLITATGQRVTLRCSPRSGDLSVYWYQQSLDQGLQFLIQYYNGEERAKGNILERFSAQQFPDLHSELNLSSLELGDSALYFCASTPHSGETQYFGPGTRLLVL.

This sequence joins TRBV7-3 and TRBJ1-6, with a tentative D call TRBD1 (5 bases). The CDR3 totals 13 residues. Germline V gene lookup returns CDR1 SGHTA and CDR2 FQGTGA. The V end was cut by 0 bases, the J end by 8 bases, with 5 bases between. Here the CDR3 reads CASSLTGDSPLHF. CDR3 nucleotides: TGTGCCAGCAGCTTAACAGGGGATTCACCCCTCCACTTT.

This clone showed up just a few times. The rearrangement uses TRBV4-2 and TRBJ2-7; D call uncertain. Trimming removed 0 bases at V and 7 bases at J, with 10 bases between. Germline V CDR1 and CDR2: LGHNA, YNFKEQ. CDR3 length: 13 amino acids. This CDR3 is CASSQDRGREQYF. The DNA for the CDR3 is TGTGCCAGCAGCCAAGATCGAGGTCGAGAGCAGTACTTC.

The chain recombines TRBV19 with TRBJ2-2; 10 bases map to TRBD1. The ends lost 10 bases at V and 4 bases at J; junction bases unmatched: 15. The germline V gene encodes CDR1 LNHDA and CDR2 SQIVND (reference sequence). CDR3 length: 17 amino acids. CDR3: CATRPGTGDGGTGELFF. The CDR3 region has the DNA TGTGCCACCCGTCCCGGGACAGGGGACGGCGGCACCGGGGAGCTGTTTTTT.

Regarding this clone: In the same sample, other DNA sequences code for this CDR3. The rearrangement uses TRBV30 and TRBJ2-7, with 9 bases lining up with TRBD1. This CDR3 is built from 14 residues. Germline CDR1 reads GTSNPN; CDR2 reads SVGIG (reference sequence). V was clipped by 3 bases and J by 3 bases; unmatched bases: 6. The CDR3 region has the DNA TGTGCCTGGAGCGACAGGGGGAATTACTACGAGCAGTACGTC. Its protein product is CAWSDRGNYYEQYV.

V gene TRBV7-9 combines with J gene TRBJ1-4; D gene unclear. This CDR3 has 14 amino acids. Germline loops: CDR1 SEHNR, CDR2 FQNEAQ (reference sequence). V was pared by 8 bases and J by 0 bases, with 10 bases between. Here the CDR3 reads CASQFGSTNEKLFF. The DNA of the CDR3 is TGTGCCAGCCAGTTTGGATCAACTAATGAAAAACTGTTTTTT.

This clone appeared a few times. This chain uses TRBV5-1 with TRBJ1-2; TRBD1 agrees at 11 bases. Germline CDR1 is SGHRS and CDR2 is YFSETQ. The CDR3 is made up of 14 amino acids. Losses at the gene ends were 5 bases for V and 8 bases for J; bases not matched to a gene: 8. The CDR3: CASRPGQGVLGYTF. The CDR3 DNA follows: TGCGCCAGCAGGCCGGGACAGGGGGTCTTGGGCTACACCTTC. Full variable domain (missing parts from reference TRBV5-1 and TRBJ1-2): KAGVTQTPRYLIKTRGQQVTLSCSPISGHRSVSWYQQTPGQGLQFLFEYFSETQRNKGNFPGRFSGRQFSNSRSEMNVSTLELGDSALYLCASRPGQGVLGYTFGSGTRLTVV.

This clone has just one count. The V call is TRBV5-1, the J call TRBJ2-1, with D possibly TRBD2 on 5 matching bases. Trimming stripped 5 bases from V and 6 bases from J, with 6 bases between. Germline values: CDR1 SGHRS, CDR2 YFSETQ. The length of the CDR3 is 11 residues. This CDR3 reads CASREVNEQFF. CDR3 DNA: TGCGCCAGCAGGGAGGTCAATGAGCAGTTCTTC.

A single count supports this clone. The rearrangement uses TRBV5-4 and TRBJ1-4; maybe TRBD1 (5 bases). The CDR3 runs to 14 residues. Per the germline V gene, CDR1 is SGHNT and CDR2 is YYREEE (reference sequence). V was cut by 4 bases and J by 4 bases, with 11 bases left in between. Written as DNA, the CDR3 is TGTGCCAGCAGCCGAGGACAAGATAATGAAAAACTGTTTTTT. This translates into CASSRGQDNEKLFF.

The gene calls are TRBV2 and TRBJ2-1; D unclear. Looked up from germline, CDR1 is SNHLY and CDR2 is FYNNEI. Trimming removed 4 bases from V and 10 bases from J, with 14 bases in between. The CDR3 runs 13 residues. This CDR3 is CASSVLVQEEQFF. The CDR3 region has the DNA TGTGCCAGCAGTGTCTTGGTGCAGGAAGAGCAGTTCTTC.

The chain couples TRBV7-2 to TRBJ1-4, with D unresolved. The CDR3 is made up of 15 amino acids. The ends were cut back, 2 bases at V and 8 bases at J, with 15 bases in the middle. Germline-derived CDR1 and CDR2 are SGHTA and FQGNSA. Here the CDR3 DNA reads TGTGCCAGCAGCTTAAGCGAGATAATGGGAGAAAAACTGTTTTTT. Its translation is CASSLSEIMGEKLFF.

The V gene is TRBV7-8, the J gene TRBJ2-7, with TRBD1 identical over 8 bases. The CDR3 extends over 14 amino acids. J gave up 1 base and V 3 bases, and 2 bases lay outside the gene matches. CDR1 is SGHVS, CDR2 FQNEAQ, per germline. The CDR3 here is CASSFTGGSYEQYV. CDR3 nucleotide sequence: TGTGCCAGCAGCTTTACAGGGGGTTCCTACGAGCAGTACGTC.

This clone was detected only once. CDR3 loop: CASSLVSGWETQYF. In DNA, the CDR3 is TGTGCCAGCAGCTTAGTTTCGGGGTGGGAGACCCAGTACTTC. The J gene is TRBJ2-5, the V gene TRBV7-2; TRBD2 might be the D (5 bases). Germline lookup yields CDR1 SGHTA and CDR2 FQGNSA. The V end lost 1 base, the J end lost 5 bases, and 11 bases lay between the germline ends. The length of the CDR3 is 14 residues.

This clone was seen a few times. The chain couples TRBV9 to TRBJ1-3, with D unresolved. Trimming removed 6 bases from V and 1 base from J, with 8 bases in between. Germline assignment: CDR1 SGDLS and CDR2 YYNGEE. The CDR3 spans 13 residues. The CDR3 loop reads CASTAPSGNTIYF. The CDR3 bases are TGTGCCAGCACAGCTCCTTCTGGAAACACCATATATTTT.